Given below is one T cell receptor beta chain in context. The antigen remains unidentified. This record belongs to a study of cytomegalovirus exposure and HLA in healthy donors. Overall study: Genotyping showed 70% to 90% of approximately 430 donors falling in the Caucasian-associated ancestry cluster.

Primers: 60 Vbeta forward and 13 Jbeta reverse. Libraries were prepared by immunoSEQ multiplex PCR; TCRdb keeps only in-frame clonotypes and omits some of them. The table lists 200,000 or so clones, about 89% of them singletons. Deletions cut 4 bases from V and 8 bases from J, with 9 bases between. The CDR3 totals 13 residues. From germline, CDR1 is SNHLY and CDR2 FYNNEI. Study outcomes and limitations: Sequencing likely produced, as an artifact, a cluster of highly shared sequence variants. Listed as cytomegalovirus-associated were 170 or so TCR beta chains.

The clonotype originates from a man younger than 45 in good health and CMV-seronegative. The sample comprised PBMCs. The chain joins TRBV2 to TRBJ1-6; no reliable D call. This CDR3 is CASSVLADSPLHF. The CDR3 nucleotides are TGTGCCAGCAGTGTACTAGCCGATTCACCCCTCCACTTT.